This T cell receptor beta chain was retrieved from a study of blood T cells in healthy people across ages. The germline CDR1 and CDR2 sequences are ENHRY and SYGVKD. The CDR3 has 13 amino acids. The authors ran a second PCR of about 7 to 11 cycles using a sample-barcoded 5' primer and a J-beta primer mix. Using its own MiXCR run on the 5' RACE reads, TCRdb lists one record per CDR3 protein. Found here are about 930,000 distinct CDR3 sequences, about 27% of them singletons; the top ten hold roughly 10%. In regard to this clonotype: Mismatch with germline at one junction end may stem from a read error.

The sample also formed part of further work on T cells of mothers and their children.

The sequenced sample consisted of blood. The receptor comes from a woman in her 40s in good health. The chain couples TRBV10-3 to TRBJ2-1, with TRBD2 matching over 10 bases. The chain's CDR3 is CAIRESSGGTGFF. DNA for the CDR3: TGTGCCATCAGGGAGTCTAGCGGGGGCACGGGGTTCTTC.